The 31 T cell receptor beta chains listed next were all sequenced from one sample in a study of blood T cell repertoires in COVID-19. Sequenced by immunoSEQ multiplex PCR; TCRdb stores in-frame clones only, minus some. The repertoire holds a few hundred thousand clones, roughly 85% seen once, with approximately 2.4% in the top ten. Sequencing was carried out using peripheral blood. The receptors here all came from a woman aged 70-85 years with COVID-19, enrolled during active disease.

This rearrangement joins TRBV3-1 (or the pseudogene TRBV3-2) to TRBJ2-7; D not certain. This CDR3 spans 15 amino acids. With 0 bases removed from V and 3 bases from J, the gap between germline ends came to 12 bases. CDR1 is LGHDT and CDR2 is YNNKEL in the germline V gene (reference sequence). The CDR3 coding sequence is TGTGCCAGCAGCCAAGATCCTACGTCCATCTACGAGCAGTACTTC. It codes for CASSQDPTSIYEQYF.

A few counts support this clone. The chain joins TRBV7-3 to TRBJ2-7, with D perhaps matching TRBD2 (6 bases). The V gene's germline CDR1 is SGHTA and CDR2 FQGTGA. V was pared by 5 bases and J by 7 bases, with 18 bases between. This CDR3 has 14 amino acids. CDR3 nucleotides: TGTGCCAGCAGCCGACACCCCACCGCGGGGGAGCAGTACTTC. Its translation: CASSRHPTAGEQYF.

The chain uses TRBV11-2 and TRBJ1-2; 8 bases map to TRBD1. Per the germline V gene, CDR1 is SGHAT and CDR2 is FQNNGV. The ends lost 2 bases at V and 7 bases at J; junction bases unmatched: 15. CDR3 size: 17 residues. The CDR3 coding sequence is TGTGCCAGCAGCTTACGCGGTTCAGGGGGCCTACTTACTGGCTACACCTTC. Translating it yields CASSLRGSGGLLTGYTF.

CDR3 DNA sequence: TGTGCCATCAGTGAGTCGCCTAGCGGGGCCTACAATGAGCAGTTCTTC. This translates into CAISESPSGAYNEQFF. This chain links TRBV10-3 with TRBJ2-1; 9 nucleotides match TRBD2. The V gene's germline CDR1 is ENHRY and CDR2 SYGVKD. The CDR3 contains 16 residues. The J segment lost 2 bases and the V segment lost 0 bases, leaving 2 bases of the junction unmatched.

As concerns this clone: Other DNA sequences of this sample code for an identical CDR3. V is TRBV7-9 and J is TRBJ2-7, with D possibly matching TRBD2 (6 bases). Trimming stripped 1 base from V and 1 base from J, with 8 bases between. This CDR3 spans 14 amino acids. Germline assignment: CDR1 SEHNR and CDR2 FQNEAQ (reference sequence). The chain's CDR3 is CASSLVGGSYEQYF. The CDR3 bases are TGTGCCAGCAGCTTAGTCGGGGGATCCTACGAGCAGTACTTC.

This chain's CDR3 is CASSYRARTDTQYF. Written as DNA, the CDR3 is TGTGCCAGCAGTTACAGGGCCCGCACAGATACGCAGTATTTT. This chain links TRBV27 with TRBJ2-3; a possible D gene is TRBD1 (6 bases). The CDR3 contains 14 residues. CDR1 MNHEY and CDR2 SMNVEV come from the germline V gene (reference sequence). Trimming pared 4 bases from V and 1 base from J, leaving 9 bases between.

The chain employs TRBV18 and TRBJ2-1; the match to TRBD2 covers 12 bases. V dropped 2 bases and J dropped 6; count of bases not matched to a gene: 5. The CDR3 is 16 residues long. The germline V gene has CDR1 KGHSH and CDR2 LQKENI. The chain's CDR3 is CASSPLLAGGLNEQFF. The DNA of the CDR3 is TGTGCCAGCTCACCATTACTAGCGGGAGGTCTCAATGAGCAGTTCTTC.

The chain combines TRBV7-9 with TRBJ1-1; 8 positions agree with TRBD1. The CDR3 length is 15 residues. Germline CDR1 and CDR2: SEHNR and FQNEAQ (reference sequence). Trimming cost V 1 base and J 0 bases; bases outside gene matches: 1. DNA of the CDR3: TGTGCCAGCAGCTTAGTGGGACAGGTGAACACTGAAGCTTTCTTT. Its translation is CASSLVGQVNTEAFF.

V is TRBV6-5 and J is TRBJ2-6; a weak D match, TRBD2 (6 bases). The V end lost 2 bases, the J end lost 0 bases, and 8 bases lay between the germline ends. The CDR3 is made up of 16 amino acids. Germline assignment: CDR1 MNHEY and CDR2 SVGAGI. The CDR3 bases are TGTGCCAGCAGTTACGCGGGAAGCTCTGGGGCCAACGTCCTGACTTTC. Protein: CASSYAGSSGANVLTF.

The rearrangement uses TRBV7-6 and TRBJ1-5; D remains unclear. Germline V gene sequence: CDR1 SGHVS, CDR2 FNYEAQ. The CDR3 spans 15 residues. V shed 5 bases and J shed 7 bases, with 18 bases lying between them. CDR3 region: CASSKMFGSRQPQHF. The CDR3 nucleotides read TGTGCCAGCAGCAAAATGTTCGGGTCAAGACAGCCCCAGCATTTT.

This clone was picked up a small number of times. The chain uses TRBV5-5 and TRBJ2-5; D ambiguous. The CDR3 has 12 residues. The V gene's germline CDR1 is SGHKS and CDR2 YYEKEE (reference sequence). Deletions cut 4 bases from V and 5 bases from J, with 9 bases between. The CDR3 nucleotides are TGTGCCAGCAGCCCAAACTCGGAGACCCAGTACTTC. This encodes CASSPNSETQYF.

The sample holds one count of this clone. The J gene is TRBJ2-2, the V gene TRBV18; D might be TRBD1 (5 bases). Trimming left V 3 bases short and J 4 bases short, with 18 bases between. The CDR3 is 17 amino acids. Germline V gives CDR1 KGHSH, CDR2 LQKENI. As DNA, the CDR3 is TGTGCCAGCTCACCGGTTGTGGCTTTAAGGGGCACCGGGGAGCTGTTTTTT. It yields the protein CASSPVVALRGTGELFF.

Worth noting for this clone: At one boundary the junction diverges from the germline segment, which might be a read error. The chain uses TRBV6-4 and TRBJ2-7; TRBD2 is a possible D gene (7 bases). In germline, CDR1 is MRHNA, CDR2 SNTAGT. The CDR3 runs to 17 residues. The CDR3 loop reads CVSRIPRGAVRIYEQYF. CDR3 bases: TGTGTCAGCAGGATCCCCCGGGGGGCAGTGAGAATTTACGAGCAGTACTTC.

The chain recombines TRBV6-5 with TRBJ1-3, with TRBD1 identical over 11 bases. Per the germline V gene, CDR1 is MNHEY and CDR2 is SVGAGI. The CDR3 has 16 residues. V lost 4 bases to trimming and J lost 4 bases; unmatched junction nucleotides: 6. CDR3 amino acids: CASSSSGQGAGNTIYF. Written as DNA, the CDR3 is TGTGCCAGCAGTTCGTCCGGACAGGGGGCGGGAAACACCATATATTTT.

This chain uses TRBV6-6 with TRBJ1-2; TRBD1 might be the D (6 bases). The CDR3 totals 14 residues. The V and J ends lost 6 bases and 6 bases respectively, with 17 bases between them. The germline V gene encodes CDR1 MNHNY and CDR2 SVGAGI (reference sequence). The CDR3 nucleotides are TGTGCCAGCAGATCCCCTTTGCGGACAGATGGCTACACCTTC. It yields the protein CASRSPLRTDGYTF.

This clone came up a few times. This rearrangement joins TRBV6-5 to TRBJ1-3, with D possibly being TRBD1 (5 bases). The CDR3 extends over 16 amino acids. The V gene's germline CDR1 is MNHEY and CDR2 SVGAGI. V was cut by 0 bases and J by 6 bases, with 15 bases left in between. The CDR3 DNA follows: TGTGCCAGCAGTTACTCGACCACCGGACAATTAAACACCATATATTTT. Translation: CASSYSTTGQLNTIYF.

This chain uses TRBV6-5 with TRBJ1-1; maybe TRBD1 (6 bases). V lost 7 bases, J lost 2 bases, and 11 bases lay in between. This CDR3 has 13 residues. Per germline, CDR1 MNHEY and CDR2 SVGAGI. CDR3 nucleotides: TGTGCCAGCACTCGGGGGGCTAACACTGAAGCTTTCTTT. Translated, it gives CASTRGANTEAFF.

The V call is TRBV5-1, the J call TRBJ1-1, with D possibly TRBD1 on 5 matching bases. The germline gives CDR1 SGHRS, CDR2 YFSETQ. The V end was cut by 0 bases, the J end by 0 bases, with 12 bases between. This CDR3 has 16 residues. This CDR3 is CASSLVGRAMNTEAFF. CDR3 DNA: TGCGCCAGCAGCTTGGTGGGCAGGGCCATGAACACTGAAGCTTTCTTT.

The genes are TRBV4-3 and TRBJ2-7; D ambiguous. The V gene's germline CDR1 is LGHNA and CDR2 YSLEER. The CDR3 has 15 residues. V lost 0 bases and J lost 0, with 9 bases in between. CDR3: CASSQETRGSYEQYF. CDR3 in DNA: TGCGCCAGCAGCCAAGAAACTCGTGGCTCCTACGAGCAGTACTTC.

The chain carries TRBV7-8 and TRBJ2-7, with 9 positions matching TRBD2. Unmatched junction bases numbered 5, after V lost 0 bases and J lost 2 bases. In germline, CDR1 is SGHVS, CDR2 FQNEAQ. The CDR3 sequence is 16 residues long. CDR3 sequence reads: CASSLAISGGAYEQYF. The CDR3 region has the DNA TGTGCCAGCAGCTTAGCAATTAGCGGGGGAGCCTACGAGCAGTACTTC.

V gene TRBV5-1 combines with J gene TRBJ1-6; a weak D match, TRBD1 (5 bases). Trimming left V 4 bases short and J 0 bases short, with 11 bases between. The CDR3 covers 16 residues. Looked up from germline, CDR1 is SGHRS and CDR2 is YFSETQ. This chain's CDR3 is CASSPRQSSYNSPLHF. In DNA, the CDR3 is TGCGCCAGCAGCCCTCGACAGAGCTCCTATAATTCACCCCTCCACTTT. Together with reference TRBV5-1 and TRBJ1-6, the CDR3 gives the full variable domain: KAGVTQTPRYLIKTRGQQVTLSCSPISGHRSVSWYQQTPGQGLQFLFEYFSETQRNKGNFPGRFSGRQFSNSRSEMNVSTLELGDSALYLCASSPRQSSYNSPLHFGNGTRLTVT.

The chain links TRBV27 to TRBJ2-5, with D possibly TRBD1 on 6 matching bases. The CDR3 covers 12 residues. CDR1 and CDR2 from the germline V gene are MNHEY and SMNVEV (reference sequence). Trimming took off 8 bases at V and 7 bases at J, with 14 bases between the two ends. CDR3 nucleotide sequence: TGTGCCAGCGGGACATCTCGGGGGACCCAGTACTTC. Amino acid sequence: CASGTSRGTQYF.

The chain joins TRBV19 to TRBJ2-1; 7 bases align to TRBD1. Germline assignment: CDR1 LNHDA and CDR2 SQIVND (reference sequence). Trimming cost V 0 bases and J 1 base; bases outside gene matches: 12. The length of the CDR3 is 19 residues. The CDR3 protein is CASSIDHYPDRASYNEQFF. The CDR3 DNA is TGTGCCAGTAGTATAGATCACTACCCCGACAGGGCATCCTACAATGAGCAGTTCTTC.

This chain connects TRBV6-5 to TRBJ1-5, with D possibly matching TRBD1 (6 bases). V was trimmed by 10 bases and J by 0 bases, leaving 16 bases between them. The CDR3 has 15 residues. Germline lookup yields CDR1 MNHEY and CDR2 SVGAGI. Here the CDR3 DNA reads TGTGCCACCCGACAGGACCCTTATAGCAATCAGCCCCAGCATTTT. As protein: CATRQDPYSNQPQHF.

The chain has TRBV18 and TRBJ2-2; a possible D gene is TRBD1 (6 bases). CDR1 and CDR2 from the germline V gene are KGHSH and LQKENI. Trimming stripped 0 bases from V and 6 bases from J, with 17 bases between. The CDR3 is 17 amino acids. The CDR3 here is CASSPPVQGVFAGELFF. The CDR3 DNA reads as TGTGCCAGCTCACCACCGGTACAGGGAGTTTTTGCCGGGGAGCTGTTTTTT.

The chain couples TRBV10-3 to TRBJ2-2, with D possibly being TRBD2 (7 bases). Per the germline V gene, CDR1 is ENHRY and CDR2 is SYGVKD. Trimming shortened V by 4 bases and J by 3 bases, and 12 bases separated the two germline ends. The CDR3 loop spans 15 amino acids. CDR3 in DNA: TGTGCCATCAGTGGGGGGGGCTTGGACACCGGGGAGCTGTTTTTT. Translated, it gives CAISGGGLDTGELFF.

This clone was seen a single time. The chain employs TRBV23-1 and TRBJ1-1; 9 bases fit TRBD1. TRBV23-1 is an ORF; its function is uncertain. This CDR3 contains 16 residues. The V segment lost 0 bases and the J segment 5 bases; nucleotides outside the gene matches: 7. In nucleotides, the CDR3 is TGCGCCAGCAGTCAATCGACTCCGACAGGGGGAACTGAAGCTTTCTTT. Translated: CASSQSTPTGGTEAFF.

V usage is TRBV5-5 and J usage is TRBJ1-6; possibly TRBD1 for D (6 bases). Germline lookup yields CDR1 SGHKS and CDR2 YYEKEE (reference sequence). The length of the CDR3 is 15 residues. V dropped 2 bases and J dropped 7 bases, with 13 bases sitting between them. CDR3 sequence: CASSFSGGQNSPLHF. DNA for the CDR3: TGTGCCAGCAGCTTTTCCGGGGGGCAAAATTCACCCCTCCACTTT.

CDR3 DNA: TGTGCCAGCCGTGGTAGTAACACTGAAGCTTTCTTT. Protein: CASRGSNTEAFF. The chain links TRBV2 to TRBJ1-1; D call uncertain. Trimming took 8 bases from V and 2 from J, leaving 9 bases between them. Looked up from germline, CDR1 is SNHLY and CDR2 is FYNNEI. CDR3 size: 12 residues. Full variable domain (outside the CDR3, taken from reference TRBV2 and TRBJ1-1): EPEVTQTPSHQVTQMGQEVILRCVPISNHLYFYWYRQILGQKVEFLVSFYNNEISEKSEIFDDQFSVERPDGSNFTLKIRSTKLEDSAMYFCASRGSNTEAFFGQGTRLTVV.

CDR3 sequence reads: CASTPRGEGSYNEQFF. The CDR3 DNA reads TGTGCCAGTACCCCCCGGGGGGAGGGCTCCTACAATGAGCAGTTCTTC. The genes are TRBV19 and TRBJ2-1; 7 bases are shared with TRBD2. V gave up 7 bases and J gave up 0 bases; unmatched junction bases: 9. CDR3 length: 16 residues. Germline lookup yields CDR1 LNHDA and CDR2 SQIVND (reference sequence).

The V gene is TRBV25-1, the J gene TRBJ2-1, with 9 nucleotides matching TRBD2. Per germline, CDR1 MGHDK and CDR2 SYGVNS. CDR3 length: 16 residues. The J segment lost 7 bases and the V segment lost 5 bases, leaving 12 bases of the junction unmatched. CDR3 nucleotides: TGTGCCAGCAGTACCCAGAGGCTAGCGGGAATAAATGAGCAGTTCTTC. It translates to CASSTQRLAGINEQFF.